The 32 T cell receptor beta chains in this list originate from one sample, sequenced in a study of blood T cell repertoires in COVID-19. Clones were read by immunoSEQ multiplex PCR, and TCRdb kept only the in-frame ones, dropping some. The sample holds more than 200,000 clones, about 85% seen once. The sample comprised PBMCs or T cells enriched from blood (not recorded which). These receptors were taken from a man aged 25 to 40 who had recovered from COVID-19.

The chain employs TRBV27 and TRBJ2-2, with 9 bases fitting TRBD2. V trimming: 10 bases; J trimming: 5 bases; junction bases outside the gene matches: 17. CDR3 length: 17 residues. Germline values: CDR1 MNHEY, CDR2 SMNVEV (reference sequence). The DNA for the CDR3 is TGTGCCACCACGTCGCGAGCGGGGGGCTGGTCGACCGGGGAGCTGTTTTTT. This sequence encodes CATTSRAGGWSTGELFF.

The rearrangement links TRBV19 to TRBJ2-6; tentatively, D is TRBD1 (6 bases). Trimming pared 5 bases from V and 4 bases from J, leaving 12 bases between. This CDR3 is built from 15 residues. The V gene's germline CDR1 is LNHDA and CDR2 SQIVND (reference sequence). CDR3 sequence reads: CASSRQGMGANVLTF. CDR3 bases: TGTGCCAGTAGTCGCCAGGGGATGGGGGCCAACGTCCTGACTTTC.

The chain employs TRBV18 and TRBJ1-3, with D possibly being TRBD1 (5 bases). The germline V gene encodes CDR1 KGHSH and CDR2 LQKENI. V was pared by 3 bases and J by 8 bases, with 17 bases between. The CDR3 has 15 amino acids. CDR3 sequence: CASSPLGGVEDTIYF. The CDR3 DNA reads as TGTGCCAGCTCACCCCTCGGAGGGGTCGAGGACACCATATATTTT. The full variable domain, in which reference TRBV18 and TRBJ1-3 provide the parts outside the CDR3, is NAGVMQNPRHLVRRRGQEARLRCSPMKGHSHVYWYRQLPEEGLKFMVYLQKENIIDESGMPKERFSAEFPKEGPSILRIQQVVRGDSAAYFCASSPLGGVEDTIYFGEGSWLTVV.

The chain has TRBV5-6 and TRBJ2-1; TRBD2 might be the D (6 bases). This CDR3 spans 14 amino acids. Germline V gene lookup returns CDR1 SGHDT and CDR2 YYEEEE. V lost 0 bases and J 9 bases, leaving 13 bases between the germline ends. The CDR3 loop is CASSLGGGPVEQFF. CDR3 nucleotide sequence: TGTGCCAGCAGCTTGGGGGGAGGTCCGGTTGAGCAGTTCTTC.

The genes are TRBV6-5 and TRBJ2-7, with TRBD1 matching 7 bases. The V segment lost 7 bases and the J segment 4 bases; nucleotides outside the gene matches: 7. This CDR3 contains 13 residues. The germline V gene has CDR1 MNHEY and CDR2 SVGAGI. The CDR3 coding sequence is TGTGCCAGCACCGGGACAGAGACTTACGAGCAGTACTTC. The encoded protein is CASTGTETYEQYF.

The chain is built from TRBV9 and TRBJ2-1, with D perhaps TRBD2 (6 bases). The CDR3 is 16 amino acids. Trimming left V 6 bases short and J 1 base short, with 17 bases between. The germline CDR1 and CDR2 sequences are SGDLS and YYNGEE. CDR3: CASTPSGSGSYNEQFF. As DNA, the CDR3 is TGTGCCAGCACCCCATCCGGGAGTGGGTCCTACAATGAGCAGTTCTTC.

The V gene is TRBV21-1, the J gene TRBJ1-4; the table names TRBD1, a call not compared with the DNA. TRBV21-1 is a pseudogene. CDR3 length: 13 residues. CDR3 protein: CASRGTGDEKLFF. The CDR3 DNA is TGTGCCAGCAGAGGGACAGGGGATGAAAAACTGTTTTTT.

CDR3 DNA: TGTGCCAGCAGCCCCGACAGGGGGAGCTCTGAAGCTTTCTTT. As protein: CASSPDRGSSEAFF. The chain combines TRBV3-1 (or the pseudogene TRBV3-2) with TRBJ1-1, with 9 nucleotides matching TRBD1. V dropped 4 bases and J dropped 6; count of bases not matched to a gene: 6. The CDR3 totals 14 residues. CDR1 is LGHDT and CDR2 is YNNKEL in the germline V gene (reference sequence).

As DNA, the CDR3 is TGCGCCAGCAGCCAAGAGTCTAATCCAGGTTTCTATGGCTACACCTTC. Protein product: CASSQESNPGFYGYTF. The gene calls are TRBV4-1 and TRBJ1-2, with no clear D. Trimming took 0 bases from V and 4 from J, leaving 15 bases between them. This CDR3 comprises 16 residues. Germline V gene sequence: CDR1 MGHRA, CDR2 YSYEKL.

This clone appeared once. V gene TRBV5-1 combines with J gene TRBJ2-2; a possible D gene is TRBD2 (6 bases). CDR3 length: 15 residues. Germline values: CDR1 SGHRS, CDR2 YFSETQ. The ends were cut back, 6 bases at V and 4 bases at J, with 16 bases in the middle. As DNA, the CDR3 is TGCGCCAGCACCGGGACTGGCGGTCCCACCGGGGAGCTGTTTTTT. It is translated as CASTGTGGPTGELFF.

This clone was observed a handful of times. The chain is built from TRBV7-2 and TRBJ2-7, with 8 bases identical to TRBD2. CDR3 length equals 13 residues. The J segment lost 7 bases and the V segment lost 5 bases, leaving 7 bases of the junction unmatched. CDR1 SGHTA and CDR2 FQGNSA come from the germline V gene. CDR3 region: CASSQLAGLEQYF. The CDR3 bases are TGTGCCAGCAGCCAATTAGCGGGACTGGAGCAGTACTTC.

The V gene is TRBV3-1 (or the pseudogene TRBV3-2), the J gene TRBJ1-6; D is possibly TRBD1 (6 bases). The CDR3 consists of 14 residues. Between the trimmed V and J ends, which lost 2 bases and 7 bases, there was a span of 9 bases. From germline, CDR1 is LGHDT and CDR2 YNNKEL (reference sequence). The DNA of the CDR3 is TGTGCCAGCAGCCAAACCACAGGGAATTCACCCCTCCACTTT. It specifies CASSQTTGNSPLHF.

The V and J genes are TRBV29-1 and TRBJ1-2; possibly TRBD1 for D (6 bases). Trimming removed 5 bases at V and 4 bases at J, with 14 bases between. Germline V gene lookup returns CDR1 SQVTM and CDR2 ANQGSEA. CDR3 length: 13 residues. CDR3 loop: CSVRGTGSYGYTF. The CDR3 coding sequence is TGCAGCGTTCGAGGAACAGGGTCCTATGGCTACACCTTC.

This clone showed up just a few times. The V and J genes are TRBV2 and TRBJ1-3; 9 bases line up with TRBD1. The CDR3 sequence is 14 residues long. V shed 6 bases and J 2 bases; nucleotides not matched to a gene: 2. Germline CDR1 is SNHLY and CDR2 is FYNNEI. CDR3 in DNA: TGTGCCAGCAGCGGGACAGGGACTGGAAACACCATATATTTT. This encodes CASSGTGTGNTIYF.

This chain links TRBV28 with TRBJ2-1, with 8 bases fitting TRBD2. The CDR3 has 14 amino acids. Trimming removed 7 bases from V and 10 bases from J; junction bases left unmatched: 12. CDR1 MDHEN and CDR2 SYDVKM come from the germline V gene. The CDR3 spells CASTKILAGEEQFF. The CDR3 DNA sequence: TGTGCCAGCACCAAAATTCTAGCGGGCGAGGAGCAGTTCTTC. The full variable domain, with the rest looked up from reference TRBV28 and TRBJ2-1, is DVKVTQSSRYLVKRTGEKVFLECVQDMDHENMFWYRQDPGLGLRLIYFSYDVKMKEKGDIPEGYSVSREKKERFSLILESASTNQTSMYLCASTKILAGEEQFFGPGTRLTVL.

In this sample, this clone turned up once. This chain joins TRBV21-1 and TRBJ1-3; the table's D call, TRBD1, has no DNA check behind it. TRBV21-1 is termed a pseudogene. The CDR3 consists of 13 residues. DNA of the CDR3: TGTGCCAGCGCTCAGGTCGCTGGAAACACCATATATTTT. Encoded protein: CASAQVAGNTIYF.

There are a few counts of this clone. The V call is TRBV18, the J call TRBJ2-7; weak D call: TRBD1 (6 bases). The CDR3 covers 15 residues. Deletions cut 3 bases from V and 2 bases from J, with 14 bases between. Germline V gene data show CDR1 as KGHSH and CDR2 as LQKENI. Here the CDR3 DNA reads TGTGCCAGCTCACCCTCCCCGGGACATACCTACGAGCAGTACTTC. Amino acids: CASSPSPGHTYEQYF.

The chain is built from TRBV14 and TRBJ2-7, with 8 bases identical to TRBD2. V lost 0 bases and J lost 4; bases outside the gene matches: 8. The CDR3 is 16 residues long. Germline CDR1 reads SGHDN; CDR2 reads FVKESK. The CDR3: CASSQDFGGGSYEQYF. The CDR3 bases are TGTGCCAGCAGCCAAGACTTTGGCGGGGGGTCTTACGAGCAGTACTTC. Full variable domain (remainder filled in from reference TRBV14 and TRBJ2-7): EAGVTQFPSHSVIEKGQTVTLRCDPISGHDNLYWYRRVMGKEIKFLLHFVKESKQDESGMPNNRFLAERTGGTYSTLKVQPAELEDSGVYFCASSQDFGGGSYEQYFGPGTRLTVT.

This clone appeared a few times. The chain couples TRBV30 to TRBJ2-2; D call uncertain. Germline V gives CDR1 GTSNPN, CDR2 SVGIG (reference sequence). The V end lost 1 base, the J end lost 2 bases, and 5 bases lay between the germline ends. The CDR3 spans 13 residues. The CDR3 DNA sequence: TGTGCCTGGAGTGCTATAAACACCGGGGAGCTGTTTTTT. Translation: CAWSAINTGELFF.

The genes are TRBV11-2 and TRBJ2-7; no definite D call. The CDR3 spans 13 residues. From germline, CDR1 is SGHAT and CDR2 FQNNGV. Trimming stripped 3 bases from V and 2 bases from J, with 8 bases between. The CDR3 here is CASSFGQTYEQYF. The CDR3 DNA is TGTGCCAGCAGCTTTGGGCAGACCTACGAGCAGTACTTC.

The J gene is TRBJ1-5, the V gene TRBV6-2 or TRBV6-3; D unresolved. The CDR3 length is 14 residues. The V and J ends lost 2 bases and 3 bases respectively, with 8 bases between them. Germline V gene data show CDR1 as MNHEY and CDR2 as SVGEGT. The CDR3 nucleotides are TGTGCCAGCAGTTACAGAGAAGTCAATCAGCCCCAGCATTTT. This codes for CASSYREVNQPQHF.

This clone was picked up many times. The chain has TRBV27 and TRBJ1-2; 8 bases line up with TRBD1. In germline, CDR1 is MNHEY, CDR2 SMNVEV (reference sequence). The V segment lost 3 bases and the J segment 7 bases; nucleotides outside the gene matches: 4. The CDR3 spans 13 residues. The CDR3 region is CASSFRDRSGYTF. As DNA, the CDR3 is TGTGCCAGCAGTTTTAGGGACAGGAGTGGCTACACCTTC.

This clone has a handful of counts. The junction does not match germline at one end; this may be a read error. The chain recombines TRBV11-1 with TRBJ2-7; 8 positions match TRBD1. The CDR3 consists of 12 residues. The V gene's germline CDR1 is SGHAT and CDR2 FQDESV (reference sequence). CDR3 coding DNA: TGTGCCAGCAGCCTAGCCCGGGACAGGCTTTACTTC. Encoded protein: CASSLARDRLYF.

This clone has at least ten counts. The chain joins TRBV4-3 to TRBJ1-6, with 9 bases matching TRBD1. The CDR3 totals 14 residues. J lost 10 bases, V lost 1 base, and 2 bases had no gene match. Per germline, CDR1 LGHNA and CDR2 YSLEER. CDR3 in amino acids: CASSQGGTGSPLHF. CDR3 DNA sequence: TGCGCCAGCAGCCAAGGAGGGACAGGGTCACCCCTCCACTTT.

The rearrangement uses TRBV2 and TRBJ1-2, with TRBD1 as a possible D gene (6 bases). Trimming cost V 6 bases and J 6 bases, with 14 bases left between them. CDR1 is SNHLY and CDR2 is FYNNEI in the germline V gene. This CDR3 comprises 13 residues. CDR3 nucleotides: TGTGCCAGCAGCTACAGGGTCAGCGATGGCTACACCTTC. It encodes CASSYRVSDGYTF.

V gene TRBV28 combines with J gene TRBJ2-3; 8 bases are a match to TRBD2. V lost 5 bases, J lost 6 bases, and 10 bases stayed unmatched. The CDR3 runs 15 residues. The germline gives CDR1 MDHEN, CDR2 SYDVKM. The CDR3 DNA reads as TGTGCCAGCAGTCACGGGACTAGAGAATCCGATACGCAGTATTTT. Amino acid sequence: CASSHGTRESDTQYF. The whole variable domain, filled in from reference TRBV28 and TRBJ2-3, reads DVKVTQSSRYLVKRTGEKVFLECVQDMDHENMFWYRQDPGLGLRLIYFSYDVKMKEKGDIPEGYSVSREKKERFSLILESASTNQTSMYLCASSHGTRESDTQYFGPGTRLTVL.

The chain couples TRBV6-5 to TRBJ1-1; D remains ambiguous. The germline V gene has CDR1 MNHEY and CDR2 SVGAGI. The CDR3 has 14 residues. V was trimmed by 0 bases and J by 6 bases, leaving 11 bases between them. The CDR3 here is CASSYSPGRSEAFF. In DNA, the CDR3 is TGTGCCAGCAGTTACTCGCCCGGGAGGTCTGAAGCTTTCTTT.

This chain links TRBV10-3 with TRBJ2-5; 10 bases match TRBD2. Germline V gene sequence: CDR1 ENHRY, CDR2 SYGVKD. The V and J ends lost 6 bases and 2 bases, in that order; junction bases with no gene match: 6. This CDR3 has 15 amino acids. CDR3 sequence reads: CAIREAGGPQETQYF. The CDR3 region has the DNA TGTGCCATCAGGGAAGCGGGAGGGCCTCAAGAGACCCAGTACTTC.

This chain uses TRBV27 with TRBJ2-2; perhaps TRBD1 as D (6 bases). Germline loops: CDR1 MNHEY, CDR2 SMNVEV (reference sequence). Trimming took 6 bases from V and 7 from J, leaving 12 bases between them. The CDR3 is made up of 13 amino acids. CDR3 nucleotide sequence: TGTGCCAGCAGCCGTGCAGGGGTCGGGGAGCTGTTTTTT. The encoded protein is CASSRAGVGELFF.

The rearrangement links TRBV6-2 or TRBV6-3 to TRBJ2-7, with 8 bases matching TRBD1. Germline V gives CDR1 MNHEY, CDR2 SVGEGT. This CDR3 is built from 15 residues. V lost 5 bases to trimming and J lost 3 bases; unmatched junction nucleotides: 9. CDR3 DNA sequence: TGTGCCAGCAGTGGTCGTGGGGACAGGTTCTACGAGCAGTACTTC. Translating gives CASSGRGDRFYEQYF.

CDR3 nucleotides: TGTGCCAGCAGCTTGTGGCGAGGGAACACTGAAGCTTTCTTT. This translates into CASSLWRGNTEAFF. The rearrangement links TRBV5-4 to TRBJ1-1, with D uncertain. With 1 base removed from V and 1 base from J, the gap between germline ends came to 8 bases. CDR3 length: 14 residues. The V gene's germline CDR1 is SGHNT and CDR2 YYREEE (reference sequence).

J is TRBJ2-1 and V is TRBV7-9; TRBD2 matches 12 bases. After removal of 5 bases from V and 7 bases from J, the junction contained 9 bases not matched to a gene. Germline CDR1 and CDR2: SEHNR and FQNEAQ (reference sequence). The CDR3 length is 16 residues. DNA for the CDR3: TGTGCCAGCAGCCCAAGACTAGCGGGAGTGGTGAATGAGCAGTTCTTC. As protein: CASSPRLAGVVNEQFF.